These T cell receptor beta chains were read from a single sample in a study of T cell responses to AZD1222 COVID-19 vaccine. Only in-frame clones appear in the TCRdb table, and some are missing; sequencing was by immunoSEQ multiplex PCR. The repertoire includes about 76,000 clones, roughly nine tenths of them detected once, and 4.2% sits in the top ten. This sample comprised peripheral blood, obtained on day 0 of AZD1222 vaccination. These receptors all stem from an adult in good health. The CDR3 runs from the conserved cysteine through the conserved F or W. D genes are given only for firm matches. Not every row has a clone size; where given, it reads once, few, many or a size class.

d_call j_call clone_size v_call cdr3_aa cdr3_nt
NA TRBJ2-5 NA TRBV7-9 CASSLIRGQETQYF TGTGCCAGCAGCTTAATCCGGGGTCAGGAGACCCAGTACTTC
TRBD1 TRBJ1-1 once TRBV7-2 CASSPRTGGLNTEAFF TGTGCCAGCAGCCCCCGGACAGGGGGGCTGAACACTGAAGCTTTCTTT
NA TRBJ2-3 NA TRBV7-6 CASSSSAATRTDTQYF TGTGCCAGCAGCTCCTCCGCCGCCACGCGCACAGATACGCAGTATTTT
NA TRBJ2-3 once TRBV7-6 CASSLRGRITSTDTQYF TGTGCCAGCAGCTTAAGGGGACGGATTACTAGCACAGATACGCAGTATTTT
NA TRBJ1-2 NA TRBV2 CASSLGPPLNYGYTF TGTGCCAGCAGCTTGGGACCGCCGTTAAACTATGGCTACACCTTC
TRBD2 TRBJ2-7 NA TRBV4-1 CASSQFPGLAGPRSSYEQYF TGCGCCAGCAGCCAGTTCCCGGGACTAGCGGGACCAAGGAGCTCCTACGAGCAGTACTTC
NA TRBJ1-1 NA TRBV27 CASSFRSVNTEAFF TGTGCCAGCAGTTTTAGGTCGGTTAACACTGAAGCTTTCTTT
NA TRBJ1-2 NA TRBV10-3 CAIRRTNYGYTF TGTGCCATCAGGAGGACTAACTATGGCTACACCTTC
TRBD1 TRBJ1-2 NA TRBV13 CASSLETGVRSYTF TGTGCCAGCAGCTTGGAGACAGGGGTTCGTAGCTACACCTTC
NA TRBJ1-1 NA TRBV7-9 CASSPRSGRGPEAFF TGTGCCAGCAGCCCTCGTTCAGGTCGAGGCCCTGAAGCTTTCTTT
NA TRBJ1-2 once TRBV19 CASSGFDYGYTF TGTGCCAGTAGTGGTTTCGACTATGGCTACACCTTC
NA TRBJ2-3 NA TRBV23-1 CASSQSSPQATSTDTQYF TGCGCCAGCAGTCAATCGTCCCCCCAAGCAACGAGCACAGATACGCAGTATTTT
NA TRBJ2-2 NA TRBV19 CASVESLGELFF TGTGCCAGTGTCGAATCTCTCGGGGAGCTGTTTTTT
TRBD1 TRBJ2-7 NA TRBV5-6 CASSSKGQTSGFSYEQYF TGTGCCAGCAGCTCCAAGGGACAGACCTCAGGATTCTCCTACGAGCAGTACTTC
NA TRBJ2-7 NA TRBV11-3 CASSLDNYEQYF TGTGCCAGCAGCTTAGACAACTACGAGCAGTACTTC
NA TRBJ2-2 NA TRBV5-1 CASSLAVGGNTGELFF TGCGCCAGCAGCTTGGCCGTTGGGGGTAACACCGGGGAGCTGTTTTTT
NA TRBJ1-1 NA TRBV10-3 CAISGAPEGAEAFF TGTGCCATCAGTGGAGCACCGGAAGGTGCTGAAGCTTTCTTT